Listed below are T cell receptor beta chains from one sample, sequenced in a study of graft-versus-host responses after intestinal transplantation. Sequencing used immunoSEQ multiplex PCR; TCRdb keeps in-frame clones, though not all of them. Of about 100,000 clones in the sample, roughly 87% were seen once. These receptors' targets are unknown. The sample consisted of unstimulated CD4+ T cells sorted from spleen or lymph node cells, taken before transplant. These receptors were collected from a human donor who was the organ donor for an intestinal transplant. CDR3s leave out the opening cysteine and the closing phenylalanine or tryptophan. Size is omitted from some rows. Given values are once, few, many or a class for expanded clones.

CDR3 protein,V gene,CDR3 length,clone size
ARSLEGAAVKSSYEQY,TRBV5-3,16,.
ASSEWGEDQPQH,TRBV10-2,12,.
ARATGGELF,TRBV2,9,.
ASSPGRTSGICWGNEQF,TRBV23-1,17,.
ASSISHSRNEQF,TRBV19,12,.
ASSRQGGENTEAF,TRBV6-1,13,.
ASSPGRLESNVLT,TRBV5-1,13,.
ASSVAGGSGANVLT,TRBV9,14,.
ASSLYGVAYEQY,TRBV5-6,12,.
ASSSGLYQETQY,TRBV27,12,.
ASRSQYEQY,TRBV6-1,9,.
ASSKAGGNEQF,TRBV21-1,11,.
AIMLAGGGEQF,TRBV10-3,11,.
ASSLDRSGGKVREQF,TRBV5-1,15,.
ASSEQGGEPQH,TRBV6-1,11,once
AISRAEETQY,TRBV10-3,10,.
ASRALGASFYEQY,TRBV6-1,13,.
ASSLGGYSNQPQH,TRBV7-9,13,.
ASSYSVARGYGYT,TRBV6-5,13,.
ASSTRDVGGRRTYEQY,TRBV9,16,.
SVFGETKHRSYEQY,TRBV29-1,14,.
ATSVAGGGLNTEAF,TRBV9,14,few